These 2 T cell receptor beta chains originate from one sample sequenced in a study of OX40 agonist ivuxolimab in advanced cancers. Profiling relied on immunoSEQ multiplex PCR, and the TCRdb table lists in-frame clones only, not all of them. The table includes about 20,000 clones, roughly 70% detected once. The material sequenced was CD4+ or CD8+ T cells sorted from blood, taken in a trial of the OX40 agonist ivuxolimab. These receptors all come from an adult with an advanced solid tumor such as melanoma, head and neck, liver or kidney cancer.

The CDR3 coding sequence is TGTGCCATCAGAGAGACAGACTCGAACACTGAAGCTTTCTTT. Its translation is CAIRETDSNTEAFF. The chain carries TRBV10-3 and TRBJ1-1, with D possibly TRBD1 on 5 matching bases. Per the germline V gene, CDR1 is ENHRY and CDR2 is SYGVKD. The CDR3 sequence is 14 residues long. Trimming left V 6 bases short and J 1 base short, with 12 bases between.

This sequence joins TRBV11-3 and TRBJ2-2; D is unresolved. This CDR3 comprises 15 residues. Trimming stripped 1 base from V and 6 bases from J, with 12 bases between. Germline V gene lookup returns CDR1 SGHNT and CDR2 YENEEA. The CDR3 DNA follows: TGTGCCAGCAGCTTAGTCCACTCCAGAGCCGGGGAGCTGTTTTTT. It is translated as CASSLVHSRAGELFF.